Following are 23 T cell receptor beta chains from one sample sequenced in a study of T cell responses to AZD1222 COVID-19 vaccine. TCRdb's copy holds only in-frame clones and misses some; the assay was immunoSEQ multiplex PCR. The repertoire consists of 130,000 to 150,000 clones, with around 90% occurring once and the leading ten covering around 1.7%. Here the sequenced sample was peripheral blood, taken on day 0 of AZD1222 vaccination. The receptors stem from an adult in good health.

The chain uses TRBV28 and TRBJ1-4; the D gene is possibly TRBD1 (5 bases). With 5 bases removed from V and 5 bases from J, the gap between germline ends came to 9 bases. The CDR3 spans 13 residues. The germline gives CDR1 MDHEN, CDR2 SYDVKM. In DNA form, the CDR3 reads TGTGCCAGCAGTCGCTCAGGGAATGAAAAACTGTTTTTT. Encoded protein: CASSRSGNEKLFF.

The chain recombines TRBV10-1 with TRBJ2-7; D call uncertain. V was cut by 0 bases and J by 7 bases, with 7 bases left in between. The CDR3 spans 12 residues. The germline CDR1 and CDR2 sequences are WNHNN and SYGVQD (reference sequence). The CDR3 nucleotides read TGCGCCAGCAGTGAGTCGCCCTTTGAGCAGTACTTC. Encoded protein: CASSESPFEQYF.

The V gene is TRBV5-6, the J gene TRBJ2-5; no clear D. This CDR3 has 12 residues. V shed 0 bases and J shed 3 bases, with 3 bases lying between them. Germline V CDR1 and CDR2: SGHDT, YYEEEE. CDR3 sequence: CASSLGEETQYF. The CDR3 DNA is TGTGCCAGCAGCTTGGGGGAAGAGACCCAGTACTTC.

This rearrangement joins TRBV6-5 to TRBJ2-7; no clear D. The germline gives CDR1 MNHEY, CDR2 SVGAGI. The CDR3 sequence is 15 residues long. Trimming removed 6 bases from V and 7 bases from J, with 22 bases in between. CDR3 nucleotides: TGTGCCAGCAGCGGCCCGCGTCCCTCCTCACGGGAGCAGTACTTC. This gives the protein CASSGPRPSSREQYF.

CDR3 amino acids: CASSPRTGGAEQYF. CDR3 sequence (DNA): TGTGCCAGCAGTCCGCGGACAGGAGGAGCGGAGCAGTACTTC. The chain couples TRBV6-6 to TRBJ2-7, with 7 bases matching TRBD1. After removal of 5 bases from V and 7 bases from J, the junction contained 11 bases not matched to a gene. From germline, CDR1 is MNHNY and CDR2 SVGAGI (reference sequence). The CDR3 covers 14 residues.

The chain uses TRBV5-1 and TRBJ2-4, with 9 bases fitting TRBD1. Per the germline V gene, CDR1 is SGHRS and CDR2 is YFSETQ. V was clipped by 5 bases and J by 9 bases; unmatched bases: 6. The CDR3 is 13 amino acids. CDR3 sequence: CASSSGQGTIQYF. CDR3 in DNA: TGCGCCAGCAGTTCGGGACAGGGTACCATTCAGTACTTC.

This clone has only a few counts. The chain combines TRBV19 with TRBJ2-7, with D maybe TRBD2 (5 bases). Germline V gene lookup returns CDR1 LNHDA and CDR2 SQIVND (reference sequence). V lost 7 bases and J 4 bases, leaving 14 bases between the germline ends. The CDR3 extends over 13 amino acids. The CDR3, as DNA: TGTGCCAGTAACGCAGGCGGAGGATACGAGCAGTACTTC. This gives the protein CASNAGGGYEQYF. Using reference TRBV19 and TRBJ2-7 for the parts outside the CDR3, the full variable domain is DGGITQSPKYLFRKEGQNVTLSCEQNLNHDAMYWYRQDPGQGLRLIYYSQIVNDFQKGDIAEGYSVSREKKESFPLTVTSAQKNPTAFYLCASNAGGGYEQYFGPGTRLTVT.

This rearrangement joins TRBV29-1 to TRBJ1-2; D remains ambiguous. The V gene's germline CDR1 is SQVTM and CDR2 ANQGSEA. Between the trimmed V and J ends, which lost 5 bases and 4 bases, there was a span of 11 bases. The CDR3 totals 12 residues. CDR3 nucleotide sequence: TGCAGCGTTTTCCTACAGCGCTATGGCTACACCTTC. Amino acids: CSVFLQRYGYTF.

The rearrangement uses TRBV3-1 (or the pseudogene TRBV3-2) and TRBJ2-1, with D possibly being TRBD2 (6 bases). This CDR3 contains 13 residues. V dropped 1 base and J dropped 8 bases, with 9 bases sitting between them. Germline CDR1 is LGHDT and CDR2 is YNNKEL (reference sequence). The CDR3 sequence: CASSQVASDEQFF. CDR3 sequence (DNA): TGTGCCAGCAGCCAAGTGGCTAGCGATGAGCAGTTCTTC.

The V gene is TRBV25-1, the J gene TRBJ1-5; D uncertain. Germline CDR1 and CDR2: MGHDK and SYGVNS. The CDR3 has 13 amino acids. Trimming took 5 bases from V and 1 from J, leaving 6 bases between them. The CDR3 spells CASSPLSNQPQHF. CDR3 sequence (DNA): TGTGCCAGCAGTCCCCTGAGCAATCAGCCCCAGCATTTT. The full variable domain, with the rest looked up from reference TRBV25-1 and TRBJ1-5, is EADIYQTPRYLVIGTGKKITLECSQTMGHDKMYWYQQDPGMELHLIHYSYGVNSTEKGDLSSESTVSRIRTEHFPLTLESARPSHTSQYLCASSPLSNQPQHFGDGTRLSIL.

This chain connects TRBV5-1 to TRBJ1-4; D possibly corresponds to TRBD1 (5 bases). CDR3 length: 15 residues. Germline CDR1 is SGHRS and CDR2 is YFSETQ. Trimming removed 4 bases from V and 3 bases from J, with 13 bases in between. CDR3 DNA: TGCGCCAGCAGCCTAGGGACCGGACCTAATGAAAAACTGTTTTTT. This encodes CASSLGTGPNEKLFF.

The count of this clone is one. The chain has TRBV30 and TRBJ1-2, with TRBD1 as a possible D gene (5 bases). V shed 3 bases and J shed 4 bases, with 15 bases lying between them. This CDR3 is built from 14 residues. Germline V gene data show CDR1 as GTSNPN and CDR2 as SVGIG (reference sequence). CDR3 coding DNA: TGTGCCTGGAGGATGGGGGGGGTCGGCTATGGCTACACCTTC. Translation: CAWRMGGVGYGYTF.

This sequence joins TRBV19 and TRBJ1-1; no clear D. The CDR3 contains 14 residues. Trimming left V 6 bases short and J 3 bases short, with 14 bases between. CDR1 is LNHDA and CDR2 is SQIVND in the germline V gene (reference sequence). The CDR3 is CASRYHLLYTEAFF. The CDR3 DNA is TGTGCCAGTAGATATCATTTACTTTACACTGAAGCTTTCTTT.

This clone was picked up a small number of times. The V gene is TRBV28, the J gene TRBJ1-3; TRBD1 might be the D (5 bases). The CDR3 extends over 14 amino acids. Germline V lookup: CDR1 MDHEN, CDR2 SYDVKM. The germline V and J ends were trimmed by 3 bases and 2 bases, with 8 bases remaining between them. CDR3 sequence reads: CASSFKGPGNTIYF. The CDR3 coding sequence is TGTGCCAGCAGTTTTAAGGGGCCTGGAAACACCATATATTTT.

The J gene is TRBJ1-2, the V gene TRBV4-1, with 8 bases identical to TRBD1. Germline trimming cut 0 bases from V and 5 bases from J; bases unmatched to any gene: 8. There are 16 residues in the CDR3. Germline CDR1 MGHRA, CDR2 YSYEKL. The CDR3 nucleotides are TGCGCCAGCAGCCAAGATAGGTTTGGACAGGGATATGGCTACACCTTC. This translates into CASSQDRFGQGYGYTF.

V gene TRBV6-6 combines with J gene TRBJ1-6, with a possible D match to TRBD1 (6 bases). V gave up 6 bases and J gave up 7 bases, with 16 bases separating them. The CDR3 is 15 residues long. CDR1 is MNHNY, CDR2 SVGAGI, per germline (reference sequence). The CDR3 reads CASSLTGSGNSPLHF. CDR3 sequence (DNA): TGTGCCAGCAGCCTGACAGGTTCGGGGAATTCACCCCTCCACTTT.

The V and J genes are TRBV6-2 or TRBV6-3 and TRBJ2-7, with D tentatively TRBD2 (5 bases). Per germline, CDR1 MNHEY and CDR2 SVGEGT. The ends were cut back, 2 bases at V and 1 base at J, with 15 bases in the middle. The length of the CDR3 is 16 residues. CDR3 amino acids: CASSYPLAPVSYEQYF. CDR3 in DNA: TGTGCCAGCAGTTACCCCCTAGCTCCGGTATCCTACGAGCAGTACTTC.

The chain carries TRBV24-1 and TRBJ1-1, with 10 bases identical to TRBD1. V lost 0 bases to trimming and J lost 3 bases; unmatched junction nucleotides: 6. Germline lookup yields CDR1 KGHDR and CDR2 SFDVKD. CDR3 length: 17 residues. The CDR3: CATSDLFRDRGDTEAFF. The DNA for the CDR3 is TGTGCCACCAGTGATTTGTTCAGGGACAGGGGAGACACTGAAGCTTTCTTT.

The V and J genes are TRBV4-2 and TRBJ2-1; a weak D match, TRBD1 (7 bases). Germline-derived CDR1 and CDR2 are LGHNA and YNFKEQ. Trimming took 3 bases from V and 4 from J, leaving 19 bases between them. The CDR3 contains 17 residues. The DNA for the CDR3 is TGTGCCAGCAGCCAGATCCAAGGGGGCGGAGGGTACAATGAGCAGTTCTTC. It codes for CASSQIQGGGGYNEQFF.

V gene TRBV2 combines with J gene TRBJ2-7; tentatively, D is TRBD1 (5 bases). CDR3 length: 12 residues. Looked up from germline, CDR1 is SNHLY and CDR2 is FYNNEI. V was cut by 8 bases and J by 2 bases, with 10 bases left in between. The CDR3 protein is CASWRQTYEQYF. DNA of the CDR3: TGTGCCAGCTGGAGACAGACCTACGAGCAGTACTTC.

J is TRBJ1-4 and V is TRBV12-5; D ambiguous. V was pared by 1 base and J by 7 bases, with 7 bases between. Germline lookup yields CDR1 LGHNT and CDR2 FRNRAP. This CDR3 comprises 13 residues. The CDR3 DNA reads TGTGCTAGTGGTTTGGCCCGGGGTGAAAAACTGTTTTTT. Its protein product is CASGLARGEKLFF.

CDR3 sequence reads: CASSQSLSRVYRSYEQYF. The CDR3 nucleotides are TGTGCCAGCAGCCAATCCCTTAGCAGGGTGTATCGTTCCTACGAGCAGTACTTC. The chain carries TRBV14 and TRBJ2-7, with D possibly TRBD1 on 5 matching bases. This CDR3 is 18 amino acids long. Germline-derived CDR1 and CDR2 are SGHDN and FVKESK. V was clipped by 2 bases and J by 1 base, with 21 bases between them.

The rearrangement joins TRBV3-1 (or the pseudogene TRBV3-2) to TRBJ2-3; D is ambiguous. This CDR3 is 14 amino acids long. Trimming stripped 0 bases from V and 0 bases from J, with 4 bases between. From germline, CDR1 is LGHDT and CDR2 YNNKEL (reference sequence). CDR3 DNA sequence: TGTGCCAGCAGCCAAGACGACAGCACAGATACGCAGTATTTT. Its translation: CASSQDDSTDTQYF.